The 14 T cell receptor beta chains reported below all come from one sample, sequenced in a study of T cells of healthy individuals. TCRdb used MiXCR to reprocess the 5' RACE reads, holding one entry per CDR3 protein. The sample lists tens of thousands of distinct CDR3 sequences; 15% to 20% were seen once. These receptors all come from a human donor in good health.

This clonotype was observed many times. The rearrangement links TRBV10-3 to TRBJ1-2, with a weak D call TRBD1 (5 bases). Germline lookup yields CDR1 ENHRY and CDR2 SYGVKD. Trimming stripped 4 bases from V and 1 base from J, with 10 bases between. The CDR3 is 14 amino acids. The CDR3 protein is CAISGGTLNYGYTF. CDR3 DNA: TGTGCCATCAGTGGGGGGACTCTTAACTATGGCTACACCTTC.

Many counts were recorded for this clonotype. The CDR3 is CASSLRDGPNTEAFF. Here the CDR3 DNA reads TGTGCCAGCTCACTTCGGGACGGCCCGAACACTGAAGCTTTCTTT. The rearrangement joins TRBV18 to TRBJ1-1; possibly TRBD1 for D (5 bases). CDR3 length: 15 residues. Germline V gives CDR1 KGHSH, CDR2 LQKENI. The V end was cut by 4 bases, the J end by 1 base, with 13 bases between.

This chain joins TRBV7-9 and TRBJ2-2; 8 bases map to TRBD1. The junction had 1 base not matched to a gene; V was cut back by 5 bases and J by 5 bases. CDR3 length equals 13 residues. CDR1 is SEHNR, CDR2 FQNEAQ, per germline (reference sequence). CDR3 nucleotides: TGTGCCAGCAGCCGGACAGGGACCGGGGAGCTGTTTTTT. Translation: CASSRTGTGELFF.

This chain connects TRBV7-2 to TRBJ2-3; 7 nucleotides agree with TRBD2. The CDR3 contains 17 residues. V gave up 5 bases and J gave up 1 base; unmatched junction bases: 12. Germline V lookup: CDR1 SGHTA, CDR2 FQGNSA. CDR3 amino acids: CASSGLLGGTGTDTQYF. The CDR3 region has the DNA TGTGCCAGCAGCGGCCTCTTGGGGGGGACGGGCACAGATACGCAGTATTTT.

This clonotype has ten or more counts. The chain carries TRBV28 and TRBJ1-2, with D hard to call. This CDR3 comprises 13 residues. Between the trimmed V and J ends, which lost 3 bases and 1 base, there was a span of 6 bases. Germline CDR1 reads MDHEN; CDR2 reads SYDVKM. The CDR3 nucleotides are TGTGCCAGCAGTTTCGGCCATAACTATGGCTACACCTTC. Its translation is CASSFGHNYGYTF.

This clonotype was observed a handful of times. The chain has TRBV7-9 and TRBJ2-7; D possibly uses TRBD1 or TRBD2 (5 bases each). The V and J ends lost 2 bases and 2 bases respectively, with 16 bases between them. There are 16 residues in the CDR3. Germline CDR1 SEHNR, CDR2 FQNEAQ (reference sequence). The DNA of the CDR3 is TGTGCCAGCAGCTTATATCGAGGGGACCATACCTACGAGCAGTACTTC. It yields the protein CASSLYRGDHTYEQYF.

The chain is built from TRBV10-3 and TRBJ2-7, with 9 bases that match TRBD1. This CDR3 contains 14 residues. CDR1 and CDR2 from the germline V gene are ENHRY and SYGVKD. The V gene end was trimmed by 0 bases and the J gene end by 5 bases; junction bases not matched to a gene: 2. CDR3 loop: CAISESGQGNEQYF. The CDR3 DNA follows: TGTGCCATCAGTGAGTCCGGACAGGGGAACGAGCAGTACTTC.

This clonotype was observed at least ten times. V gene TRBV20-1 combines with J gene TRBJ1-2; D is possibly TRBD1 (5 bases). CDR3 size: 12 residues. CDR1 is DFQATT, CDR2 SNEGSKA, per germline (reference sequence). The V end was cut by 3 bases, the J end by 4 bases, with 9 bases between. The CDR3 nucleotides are TGCAGTGCTAGCGGGGACTTCTATGGCTACACCTTC. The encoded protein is CSASGDFYGYTF.

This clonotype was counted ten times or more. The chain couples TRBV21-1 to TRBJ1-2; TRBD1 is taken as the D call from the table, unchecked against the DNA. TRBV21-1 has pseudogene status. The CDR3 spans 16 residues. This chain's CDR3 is CASSQKDRGRYYGYTF. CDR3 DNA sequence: TGTGCCAGCAGCCAAAAGGACAGGGGGAGGTACTATGGCTACACCTTC.

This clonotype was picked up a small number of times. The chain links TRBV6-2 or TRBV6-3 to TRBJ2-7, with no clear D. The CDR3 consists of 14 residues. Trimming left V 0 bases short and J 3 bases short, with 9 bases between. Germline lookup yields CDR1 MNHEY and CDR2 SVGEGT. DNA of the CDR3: TGTGCCAGCAGTTACTCGAGTCCCATCTACGAGCAGTACTTC. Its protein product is CASSYSSPIYEQYF.

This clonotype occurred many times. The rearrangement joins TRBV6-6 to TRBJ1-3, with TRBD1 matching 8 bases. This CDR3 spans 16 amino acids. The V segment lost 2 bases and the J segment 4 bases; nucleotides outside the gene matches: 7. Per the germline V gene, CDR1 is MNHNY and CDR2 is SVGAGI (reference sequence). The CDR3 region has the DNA TGTGCCAGCAGTTACACCGACAGGGGCTACGGAAACACCATATATTTT. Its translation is CASSYTDRGYGNTIYF.

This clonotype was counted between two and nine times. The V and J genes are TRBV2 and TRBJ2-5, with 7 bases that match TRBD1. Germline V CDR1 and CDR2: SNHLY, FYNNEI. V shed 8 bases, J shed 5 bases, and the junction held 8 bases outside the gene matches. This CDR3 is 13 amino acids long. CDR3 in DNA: TGTGCCAGCTCCCGGGACAGTACTGAGACCCAGTACTTC. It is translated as CASSRDSTETQYF.

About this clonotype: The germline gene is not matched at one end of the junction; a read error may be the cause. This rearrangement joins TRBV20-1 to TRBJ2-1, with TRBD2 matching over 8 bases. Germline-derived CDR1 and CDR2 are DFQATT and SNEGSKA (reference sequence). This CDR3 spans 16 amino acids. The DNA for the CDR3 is TGCAGTGCCAGCAAGAGGGACGGGAGGGCCAACAATGAGCAGTCCTTC. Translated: CSASKRDGRANNEQSF.

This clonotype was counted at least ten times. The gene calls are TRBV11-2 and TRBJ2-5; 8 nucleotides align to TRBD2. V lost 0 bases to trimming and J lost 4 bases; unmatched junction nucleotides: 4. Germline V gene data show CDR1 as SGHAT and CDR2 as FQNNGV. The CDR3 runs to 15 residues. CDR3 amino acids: CASSLDSSGRETQYF. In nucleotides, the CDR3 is TGTGCCAGCAGCTTAGACTCCAGCGGGAGAGAGACCCAGTACTTC.